The clone carrying this T cell receptor beta chain was detected only once. Germline-derived CDR1 and CDR2 are MNHEY and SVGAGI. V lost 3 bases, J lost 2 bases, and 8 bases stayed unmatched. The CDR3 extends over 16 amino acids. These data come from a study of blood T cell repertoires in COVID-19. The data were produced by immunoSEQ multiplex PCR, yet TCRdb's version contains in-frame clones alone and is incomplete. Seen here are about 210,000 clones, roughly 78% observed once, and the top ten hold approximately 12%. Specimen: peripheral blood. The V call is TRBV6-5, the J call TRBJ2-7; 9 bases fit TRBD2. The clonotype comes from a woman aged 35 to 49 with acute or convalescent COVID-19. The CDR3 protein is CASSYSMLAGAYEQYF. CDR3 in DNA: TGTGCCAGCAGTTATTCAATGTTAGCGGGAGCCTACGAGCAGTACTTC.